This T cell receptor beta chain was documented in a study of long-term antiretroviral therapy in people with HIV. Germline lookup yields CDR1 SGHNT and CDR2 YYREEE (reference sequence). Trimming stripped 4 bases from V and 2 bases from J, with 10 bases between. The CDR3 length is 14 residues. The immunoSEQ assay was v3.0, run at survey level. Libraries were prepared by immunoSEQ multiplex PCR; TCRdb keeps only in-frame clonotypes and omits some of them. The sample includes over 10,000 clones, 70% to 80% of them seen just once. The material was unsorted PBMCs, obtained 0.5 years before starting antiretroviral therapy. This TCR was recovered from a middle-aged woman with HIV. The genes are TRBV5-4 and TRBJ2-1, with a tentative D call TRBD2 (5 bases). The CDR3 DNA reads as TGTGCCAGCAGCCCTAGCCCAGCCTACAATGAGCAGTTCTTC. Protein: CASSPSPAYNEQFF. The whole variable domain, filled in from reference TRBV5-4 and TRBJ2-1, reads ETGVTQSPTHLIKTRGQQVTLRCSSQSGHNTVSWYQQALGQGPQFIFQYYREEENGRGNFPPRFSGLQFPNYSSELNVNALELDDSALYLCASSPSPAYNEQFFGPGTRLTVL.